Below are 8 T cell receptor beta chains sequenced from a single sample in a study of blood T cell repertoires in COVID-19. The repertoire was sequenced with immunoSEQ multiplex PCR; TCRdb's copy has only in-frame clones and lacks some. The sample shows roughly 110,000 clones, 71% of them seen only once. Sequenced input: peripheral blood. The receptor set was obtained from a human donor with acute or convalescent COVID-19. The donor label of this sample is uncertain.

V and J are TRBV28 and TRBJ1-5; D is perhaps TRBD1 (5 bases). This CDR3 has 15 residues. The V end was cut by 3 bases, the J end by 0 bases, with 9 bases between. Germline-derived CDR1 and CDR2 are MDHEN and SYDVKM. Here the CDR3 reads CASSFQGDSNQPQHF. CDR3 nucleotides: TGTGCCAGCAGTTTTCAGGGCGATAGCAATCAGCCCCAGCATTTT.

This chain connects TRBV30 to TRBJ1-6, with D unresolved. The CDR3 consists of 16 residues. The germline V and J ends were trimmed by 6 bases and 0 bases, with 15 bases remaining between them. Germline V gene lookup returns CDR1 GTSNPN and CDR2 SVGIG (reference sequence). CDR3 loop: CACKPGANSYNSPLHF. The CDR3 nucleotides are TGTGCCTGTAAACCGGGAGCTAACTCCTATAATTCACCCCTCCACTTT.

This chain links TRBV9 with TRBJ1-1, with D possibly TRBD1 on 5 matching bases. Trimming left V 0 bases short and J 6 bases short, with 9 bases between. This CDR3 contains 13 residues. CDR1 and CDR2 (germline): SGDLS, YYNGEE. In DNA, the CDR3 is TGTGCCAGCAGCGTAGTGGGGGGATCTGAAGCTTTCTTT. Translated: CASSVVGGSEAFF.

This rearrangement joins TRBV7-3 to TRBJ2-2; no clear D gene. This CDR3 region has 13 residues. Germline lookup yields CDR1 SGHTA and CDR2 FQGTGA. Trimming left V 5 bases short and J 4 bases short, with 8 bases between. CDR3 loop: CASSQTLTGELFF. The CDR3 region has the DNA TGTGCCAGCAGCCAGACTCTCACCGGGGAGCTGTTTTTT.

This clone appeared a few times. The CDR3: CASTHKRWIRGGYTF. The CDR3 DNA reads as TGTGCCAGCACCCATAAGCGATGGATTCGAGGTGGCTACACCTTC. V gene TRBV28 combines with J gene TRBJ1-2; D unresolved. V lost 7 bases, J lost 7 bases, and 22 bases lay in between. Germline CDR1 is MDHEN and CDR2 is SYDVKM. CDR3 length: 15 amino acids.

In nucleotides, the CDR3 is TGTGCCAGCAGCCAAGAATTACGGGGAGAGACCCAGTACTTC. Its translation: CASSQELRGETQYF. The rearrangement uses TRBV14 and TRBJ2-5; perhaps TRBD2 as D (5 bases). CDR3 length equals 14 residues. Trimming took 0 bases from V and 4 from J, leaving 9 bases between them. Germline V CDR1 and CDR2: SGHDN, FVKESK.

The CDR3 spells CASNLLQSPGELFF. In nucleotides, the CDR3 is TGTGCCAGTAATTTGTTACAGTCGCCCGGGGAGCTGTTTTTT. The rearrangement joins TRBV19 to TRBJ2-2, with D unresolved. The CDR3 sequence is 14 residues long. CDR1 is LNHDA, CDR2 SQIVND, per germline (reference sequence). Trimming left V 7 bases short and J 6 bases short, with 15 bases between.

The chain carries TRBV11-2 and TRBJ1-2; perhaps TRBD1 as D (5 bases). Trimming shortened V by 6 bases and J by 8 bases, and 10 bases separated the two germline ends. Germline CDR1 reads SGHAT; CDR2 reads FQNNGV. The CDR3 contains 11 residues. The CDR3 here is CASRSGGGYTF. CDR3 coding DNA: TGTGCCAGCAGGTCGGGGGGAGGCTACACCTTC. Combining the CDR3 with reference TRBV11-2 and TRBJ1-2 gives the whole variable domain EAGVAQSPRYKIIEKRQSVAFWCNPISGHATLYWYQQILGQGPKLLIQFQNNGVVDDSQLPKDRFSAERLKGVDSTLKIQPAKLEDSAVYLCASRSGGGYTFGSGTRLTVV.